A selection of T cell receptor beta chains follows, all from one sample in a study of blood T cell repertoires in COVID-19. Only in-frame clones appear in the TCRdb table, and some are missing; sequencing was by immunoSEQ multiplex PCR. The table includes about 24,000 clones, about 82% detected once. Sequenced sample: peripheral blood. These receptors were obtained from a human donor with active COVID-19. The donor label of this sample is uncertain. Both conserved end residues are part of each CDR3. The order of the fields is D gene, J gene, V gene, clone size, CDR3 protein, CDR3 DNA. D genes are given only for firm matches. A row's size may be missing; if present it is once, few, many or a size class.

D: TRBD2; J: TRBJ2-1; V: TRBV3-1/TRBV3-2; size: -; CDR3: CASSQDLRGSGSPLYNEQFF; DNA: TGTGCCAGCAGCCAAGATCTTCGCGGGAGCGGGAGTCCCCTCTACAATGAGCAGTTCTTC
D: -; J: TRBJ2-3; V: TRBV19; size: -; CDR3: CASSMRGWADTQYF; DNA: TGTGCCAGTAGTATGAGAGGGTGGGCAGATACGCAGTATTTT
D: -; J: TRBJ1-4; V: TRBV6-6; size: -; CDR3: CASSPQGYNEKLFF; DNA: TGTGCCAGCAGTCCTCAGGGGTATAATGAAAAACTGTTTTTT
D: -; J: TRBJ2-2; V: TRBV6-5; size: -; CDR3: CASSSLARATGELFF; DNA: TGTGCCAGCAGTTCTCTAGCAAGGGCCACCGGGGAGCTGTTTTTT
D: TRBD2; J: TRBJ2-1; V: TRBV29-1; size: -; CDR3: CSVGGLAVDNEQFF; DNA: TGCAGCGTAGGAGGGCTAGCGGTCGACAATGAGCAGTTCTTC
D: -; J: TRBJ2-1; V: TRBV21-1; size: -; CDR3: CASSKAPLAGNRGNEQFF; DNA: TGTGCCAGCAGCAAAGCGCCTCTAGCGGGCAACAGAGGCAATGAGCAGTTCTTC
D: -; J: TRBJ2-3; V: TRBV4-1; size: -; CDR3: CASSPGWQGRNTDTQYF; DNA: TGCGCCAGCAGCCCAGGTTGGCAGGGCAGAAACACAGATACGCAGTATTTT
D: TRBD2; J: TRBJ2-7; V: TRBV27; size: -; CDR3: CASSPSGNLYEQYF; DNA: TGTGCCAGCAGTCCAAGCGGGAACCTCTACGAGCAGTACTTC
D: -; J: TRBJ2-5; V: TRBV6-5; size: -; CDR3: CATHGGIQETQYF; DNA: TGTGCCACACACGGGGGAATCCAAGAGACCCAGTACTTC
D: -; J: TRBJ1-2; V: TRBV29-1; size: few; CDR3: CSVLTHTGIGGYTF; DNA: TGCAGCGTACTGACCCACACAGGGATCGGTGGCTACACCTTC
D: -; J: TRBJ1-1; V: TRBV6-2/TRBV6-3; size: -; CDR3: CASSYSLRGNTEAFF; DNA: TGTGCCAGCAGTTATTCACTACGGGGGAACACTGAAGCTTTCTTT
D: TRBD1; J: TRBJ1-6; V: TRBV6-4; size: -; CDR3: CASNQTGQANSPLHF; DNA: TGTGCCAGCAACCAAACGGGACAGGCCAATTCACCCCTCCACTTT
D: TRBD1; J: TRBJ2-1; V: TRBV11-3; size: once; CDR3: CASSPRDRDYNEQFF; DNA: TGTGCCAGCAGCCCGCGGGACAGGGACTACAATGAGCAGTTCTTC
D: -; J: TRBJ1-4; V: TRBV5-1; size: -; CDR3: CASSSQDSKDEKLFF; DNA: TGCGCCAGCAGCTCACAGGACAGTAAAGATGAAAAACTGTTTTTT
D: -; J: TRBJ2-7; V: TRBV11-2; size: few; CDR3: CASSFGGSYEQYF; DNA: TGTGCCAGCAGCTTCGGTGGTTCCTACGAGCAGTACTTC
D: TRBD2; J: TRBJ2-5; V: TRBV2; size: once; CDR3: CASSDSSGGDRQYF; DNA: TGTGCCAGCAGTGATAGTAGCGGGGGGGACAGGCAGTACTTC
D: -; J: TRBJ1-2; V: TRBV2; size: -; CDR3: CASTRGADGYTF; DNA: TGTGCCAGCACTCGGGGGGCGGATGGCTACACCTTC
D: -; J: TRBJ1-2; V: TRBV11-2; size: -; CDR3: CASSSSTQTYGYTF; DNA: TGTGCCAGCAGCTCGTCGACTCAGACTTATGGCTACACCTTC
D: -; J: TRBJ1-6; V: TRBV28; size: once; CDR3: CASSGTTSPLHF; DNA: TGTGCCAGCAGTGGGACAACTTCACCCCTCCACTTT
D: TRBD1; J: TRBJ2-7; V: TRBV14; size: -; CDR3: CASSRLGTGTVSYEQYF; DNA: TGTGCCAGCAGCCGATTGGGGACCGGGACAGTGTCCTACGAGCAGTACTTC
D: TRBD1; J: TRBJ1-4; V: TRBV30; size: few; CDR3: CAWSGWVGTDLLTNEKLFF; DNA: TGTGCCTGGAGTGGGTGGGTCGGGACAGATCTACTTACTAATGAAAAACTGTTTTTT
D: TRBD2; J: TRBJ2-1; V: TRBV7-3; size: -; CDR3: CASSSGLAGLNEQFF; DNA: TGTGCCAGCAGCTCGGGACTAGCGGGTCTCAATGAGCAGTTCTTC
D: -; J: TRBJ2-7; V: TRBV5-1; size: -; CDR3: CASSFDRSLYEQYF; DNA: TGCGCCAGCAGCTTCGATCGAAGCCTTTACGAGCAGTACTTC
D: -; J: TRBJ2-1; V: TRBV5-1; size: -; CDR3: CASSLSGRLSYEQFF; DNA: TGCGCCAGCAGCTTGAGTGGGAGACTATCTTATGAGCAGTTCTTC
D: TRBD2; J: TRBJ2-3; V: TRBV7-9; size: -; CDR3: CASSPRTSGGTDTQYF; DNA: TGTGCCAGCAGCCCACGGACTAGCGGGGGAACAGATACGCAGTATTTT
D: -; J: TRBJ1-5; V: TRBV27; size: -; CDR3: CASSFGTPSNQPQHF; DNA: TGTGCCAGCAGTTTCGGGACACCTAGCAATCAGCCCCAGCATTTT
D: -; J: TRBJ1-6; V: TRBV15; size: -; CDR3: CATSRDYPFLYSYNSPLHF; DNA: TGTGCCACCAGCAGAGATTACCCCTTTCTCTACTCCTATAATTCACCCCTCCACTTT
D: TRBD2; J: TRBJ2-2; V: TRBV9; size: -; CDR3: CASSVVSSGSRYISGELFF; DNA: TGTGCCAGCAGCGTAGTTTCTAGCGGGAGTAGGTATATTTCCGGGGAGCTGTTTTTT
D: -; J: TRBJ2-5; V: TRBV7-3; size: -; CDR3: CASSLNAGQGRETQYF; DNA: TGTGCCAGCAGCTTAAACGCCGGTCAGGGCAGAGAGACCCAGTACTTC
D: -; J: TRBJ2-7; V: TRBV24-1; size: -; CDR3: CATSDSRDIRGEQYF; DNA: TGTGCCACCAGTGACTCCCGGGACATCCGGGGCGAGCAGTACTTC
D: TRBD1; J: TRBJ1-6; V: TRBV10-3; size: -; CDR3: CAISGTGRVSYNSPLHF; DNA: TGTGCCATCAGTGGGACAGGGAGAGTATCCTATAATTCACCCCTCCACTTT
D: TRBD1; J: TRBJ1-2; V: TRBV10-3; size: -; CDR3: CAIQDRRFNYGYTF; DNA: TGTGCCATCCAGGACAGGCGTTTTAACTATGGCTACACCTTC
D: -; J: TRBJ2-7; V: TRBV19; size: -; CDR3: CASSSTRSSYEQYF; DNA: TGTGCCAGTAGTTCCACTAGAAGCTCCTACGAGCAGTACTTC
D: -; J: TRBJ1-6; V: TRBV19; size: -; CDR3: CASWSGSFNSPLHF; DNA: TGTGCCAGTTGGAGTGGATCTTTCAATTCACCCCTCCACTTT
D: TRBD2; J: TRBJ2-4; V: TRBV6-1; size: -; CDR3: CASSDRGLAAKNIQYF; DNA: TGTGCCAGCAGTGACCGGGGACTAGCGGCCAAAAACATTCAGTACTTC
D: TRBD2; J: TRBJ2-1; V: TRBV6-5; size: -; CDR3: CASSLGLAGFWNEQFF; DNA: TGTGCCAGCAGTTTGGGACTAGCGGGATTTTGGAATGAGCAGTTCTTC
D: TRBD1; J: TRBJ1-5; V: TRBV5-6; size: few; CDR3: CASSAGQGRAQHF; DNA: TGTGCCAGCAGCGCGGGACAGGGGAGGGCCCAGCATTTT
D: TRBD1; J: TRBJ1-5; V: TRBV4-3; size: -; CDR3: CASSSQGDQPQHF; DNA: TGCGCCAGCAGCTCACAGGGGGATCAGCCCCAGCATTTT
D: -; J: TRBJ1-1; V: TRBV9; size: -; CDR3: CASSVDRELAEAFF; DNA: TGTGCCAGCAGCGTAGATCGGGAACTAGCTGAAGCTTTCTTT
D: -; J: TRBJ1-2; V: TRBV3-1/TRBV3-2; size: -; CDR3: CASSQPRGGGYTF; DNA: TGTGCCAGCAGCCAGCCCCGGGGAGGTGGCTACACCTTC
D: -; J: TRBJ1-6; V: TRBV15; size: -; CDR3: CATSKEVAAPLHF; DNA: TGTGCCACCAGCAAAGAAGTGGCGGCACCCCTCCACTTT
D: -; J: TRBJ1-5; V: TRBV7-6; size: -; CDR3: CASSLARNQPQHF; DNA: TGTGCCAGCAGCTTAGCGAGGAATCAGCCCCAGCATTTT